The 16 T cell receptor beta chains below all came from one sample that was sequenced in a study of shared clonotypes between healthy human individuals (dated by TCRdb to 2020 to 2022). The receptor library was made with the immunoSEQ multiplex PCR assay. TCRdb took this table from immuneACCESS and kept in-frame rearrangements with V and J called. Such tables lack part of the clones; where checked against another copy, unresolved V genes explain under half of the gap, and the rest is unexplained. This sample gives about 230,000 clones in total; about 65% of them show up just once. Roughly 10% of the sample is taken by the ten largest. Sequencing input: memory CD4+ T cells sorted from blood. The cell subset or site label on this specimen signifies: CD45RA-negative fraction. The receptors derive from a man aged 30 to 39 in good health.

The chain joins TRBV9 to TRBJ2-7, with D perhaps matching TRBD1 (5 bases). The CDR3 spans 13 residues. V lost 0 bases and J 5 bases, leaving 9 bases between the germline ends. Germline CDR1 SGDLS, CDR2 YYNGEE. CDR3 protein: CASSVAQGHEQYF. The CDR3 DNA reads as TGTGCCAGCAGCGTAGCCCAGGGTCACGAGCAGTACTTC.

This clone was recorded a few times. This same CDR3 is encoded by further DNA sequences in the sample. The J gene is TRBJ1-2, the V gene TRBV14, with D unclear. The CDR3 is 11 amino acids. V was trimmed by 3 bases and J by 8 bases, leaving 7 bases between them. Germline V gives CDR1 SGHDN, CDR2 FVKESK. CDR3 in DNA: TGTGCCAGCAGCCAGGGCGGAGGCTACACCTTC. It specifies CASSQGGGYTF.

The V gene is TRBV5-5, the J gene TRBJ2-3, with D possibly matching TRBD2 (6 bases). CDR3 length equals 14 residues. CDR1 SGHKS and CDR2 YYEKEE come from the germline V gene (reference sequence). Trimming removed 4 bases at V and 6 bases at J, with 15 bases between. The CDR3 region is CASSPLGRGDTQYF. In DNA, the CDR3 is TGTGCCAGCAGCCCCCTGGGGCGGGGTGATACGCAGTATTTT.

This clone was seen more than once but under ten times. This chain connects TRBV5-6 to TRBJ2-7; possibly TRBD2 for D (5 bases). This CDR3 has 13 residues. CDR1 SGHDT and CDR2 YYEEEE come from the germline V gene. V dropped 0 bases and J dropped 2 bases, with 6 bases sitting between them. The CDR3 reads CASSLGGTYEQYF. CDR3 sequence (DNA): TGTGCCAGCAGCTTGGGAGGGACCTACGAGCAGTACTTC.

This rearrangement joins TRBV2 to TRBJ1-5; a weak D match, TRBD1 (6 bases). CDR1 is SNHLY, CDR2 FYNNEI, per germline. V was trimmed by 5 bases and J by 2 bases, leaving 13 bases between them. The CDR3 totals 15 residues. The CDR3 DNA is TGTGCCAGCAGTAGGGACACCGCTGGCAATCAGCCCCAGCATTTT. Its protein product is CASSRDTAGNQPQHF.

This clone showed up just a few times. The rearrangement links TRBV5-4 to TRBJ2-1; 14 bases match TRBD2. The junction had 6 bases not matched to a gene; V was cut back by 3 bases and J by 7 bases. This CDR3 contains 16 residues. Per germline, CDR1 SGHNT and CDR2 YYREEE (reference sequence). The CDR3 is CASSSKTSGRANEQFF. CDR3 DNA sequence: TGTGCCAGCAGCTCAAAGACTAGCGGGAGGGCAAATGAGCAGTTCTTC.

The V call is TRBV28, the J call TRBJ2-1; TRBD2 matches 12 bases. V dropped 7 bases and J dropped 4; count of bases not matched to a gene: 17. The germline V gene has CDR1 MDHEN and CDR2 SYDVKM. The CDR3 length is 19 residues. The CDR3 reads CASKQGGDHGLAGYNEQFF. In DNA form, the CDR3 reads TGTGCCAGCAAGCAAGGGGGTGACCATGGACTAGCGGGATACAATGAGCAGTTCTTC.

The CDR3 DNA follows: TGTGCCAGCAGCGGACCAGGGGGCGTGGGTGAAAAACTGTTTTTT. This encodes CASSGPGGVGEKLFF. This chain joins TRBV9 and TRBJ1-4; 8 positions match TRBD1. The CDR3 runs to 15 residues. Trimming removed 3 bases from V and 7 bases from J; junction bases left unmatched: 8. CDR1 is SGDLS, CDR2 YYNGEE, per germline.

This clone was observed once. This chain uses TRBV2 with TRBJ2-5, with D perhaps TRBD1 or TRBD2 (5 bases each). The germline V gene has CDR1 SNHLY and CDR2 FYNNEI. The CDR3 is made up of 14 amino acids. Trimming shortened V by 8 bases and J by 4 bases, and 17 bases separated the two germline ends. The CDR3 DNA is TGTGCCAGCGCCCGGACGGGGACCGGAGAGACCCAGTACTTC. It encodes CASARTGTGETQYF.

This clone has a handful of counts. The genes are TRBV11-1 and TRBJ2-1, with 12 bases identical to TRBD2. CDR1 and CDR2 (germline): SGHAT, FQDESV (reference sequence). This CDR3 contains 16 residues. V dropped 5 bases and J dropped 3; count of bases not matched to a gene: 5. The CDR3 DNA sequence: TGTGCCAGCAGCCCAAAGGGACTAGCGGGCTACAATGAGCAGTTCTTC. Protein sequence: CASSPKGLAGYNEQFF.

V and J are TRBV9 and TRBJ2-1; D uncertain. The CDR3 consists of 13 residues. With 0 bases removed from V and 3 bases from J, the gap between germline ends came to 4 bases. CDR1 is SGDLS, CDR2 YYNGEE, per germline. In DNA, the CDR3 is TGTGCCAGCAGCGTAGAACTCTACAATGAGCAGTTCTTC. This codes for CASSVELYNEQFF.

Comments on this clone: This sample also contains other DNA sequences that code for the same CDR3. CDR3 nucleotide sequence: TGTGCCACCAGCAGAGCCGGGACTAGCGGGCAAGAGACCCAGTACTTC. This gives the protein CATSRAGTSGQETQYF. This chain joins TRBV15 and TRBJ2-5, with 12 bases identical to TRBD2. Germline values: CDR1 LNHNV, CDR2 YYDKDF (reference sequence). CDR3 size: 16 residues. J lost 2 bases, V lost 1 base, and 2 bases had no gene match.

The chain recombines TRBV27 with TRBJ1-5; D is undetermined. This CDR3 has 15 amino acids. Germline assignment: CDR1 MNHEY and CDR2 SMNVEV (reference sequence). V was trimmed by 0 bases and J by 0 bases, leaving 6 bases between them. The CDR3 sequence is CASSLSGNSNQPQHF. CDR3 sequence (DNA): TGTGCCAGCAGTTTATCCGGGAATAGCAATCAGCCCCAGCATTTT.

This sequence joins TRBV5-5 and TRBJ2-5; 7 bases are a match to TRBD2. J lost 1 base, V lost 5 bases, and 5 bases had no gene match. This CDR3 has 14 amino acids. The germline gives CDR1 SGHKS, CDR2 YYEKEE (reference sequence). The CDR3 nucleotides read TGTGCCAGCAGGAAAAGACTAGCCCAAGAGACCCAGTACTTC. Translation gives CASRKRLAQETQYF.

The chain couples TRBV25-1 to TRBJ2-5; D remains ambiguous. Germline V lookup: CDR1 MGHDK, CDR2 SYGVNS. V gave up 4 bases and J gave up 0 bases, with 3 bases separating them. The CDR3 spans 12 residues. The DNA for the CDR3 is TGTGCCAGCAGTGCGAACCAAGAGACCCAGTACTTC. This codes for CASSANQETQYF.

The rearrangement uses TRBV7-2 and TRBJ2-1; 8 nucleotides align to TRBD2. The V and J ends lost 5 bases and 3 bases, in that order; junction bases with no gene match: 6. Germline V gene sequence: CDR1 SGHTA, CDR2 FQGNSA. CDR3 length: 15 residues. DNA of the CDR3: TGTGCCAGCAGCCCGAATAGCGGGAACTACAATGAGCAGTTCTTC. Protein product: CASSPNSGNYNEQFF.